What follows are 8 T cell receptor beta chains derived from one specimen sequenced in a study of Graves' ophthalmopathy and Graves' hyperthyroidism. Amplified material comprised TCR beta CDR3 regions derived from RNA transcripts. The library came from an HTBI-primed first-round RT-PCR and a second-round multiplex PCR. From the multiplex PCR reads, TCRdb called clonotypes with MiXCR, one entry per CDR3 protein. Of around 400,000 distinct CDR3 sequences detected, around 20% appear once; the ten largest clones hold 2.5% to 3.5%. Sequencing used peripheral blood. These receptors were taken from a woman between 18 and 29 years old with stable Graves' hyperthyroidism.

This clonotype occurred a few times. The V and J genes are TRBV28 and TRBJ2-5; 7 positions agree with TRBD1. Trimming took 2 bases from V and 5 from J; bases not matched to a gene: 8. The CDR3 covers 15 residues. CDR1 is MDHEN and CDR2 is SYDVKM in the germline V gene. CDR3 protein: CASSLRTGYRETQYF. In DNA, the CDR3 is TGTGCCAGCAGTTTAAGGACAGGCTACCGGGAGACCCAGTACTTC.

This clonotype was recorded a few times. The V and J genes are TRBV27 and TRBJ2-7; D is perhaps TRBD1 (6 bases). This CDR3 is built from 11 residues. Germline V gives CDR1 MNHEY, CDR2 SMNVEV (reference sequence). V was cut by 7 bases and J by 6 bases, with 10 bases left in between. The CDR3 is CASTDSGEQYF. The CDR3 nucleotides read TGTGCCAGCACGGACAGTGGCGAGCAGTACTTC.

The chain is built from TRBV5-5 and TRBJ1-5; D gene ambiguous. Germline loops: CDR1 SGHKS, CDR2 YYEKEE (reference sequence). The CDR3 totals 15 residues. The V and J ends lost 2 bases and 0 bases respectively, with 9 bases between them. CDR3 DNA: TGTGCCAGCAGCTTTTCGAGTTTTAGCAATCAGCCCCAGCATTTT. This codes for CASSFSSFSNQPQHF.

J is TRBJ1-1 and V is TRBV12-3 or TRBV12-4; TRBD1 aligns across 9 bases. After removal of 6 bases from V and 6 bases from J, the junction contained 8 bases not matched to a gene. CDR3 length: 14 residues. This CDR3 reads CASSFGQGIPEAFF. DNA of the CDR3: TGTGCCAGCAGCTTTGGACAGGGGATTCCTGAAGCTTTCTTT.

Worth noting for this clonotype: A read error is possible here, since a much larger clone lies one base away. The chain is built from TRBV6-1 and TRBJ1-1, with 7 bases that match TRBD1. CDR3 length equals 17 residues. Per the germline V gene, CDR1 is MNHNS and CDR2 is SASEGT. CDR3 in amino acids: CASSTYLGTDLNTEASF. CDR3 sequence (DNA): TGTGCCAGCAGTACCTATCTCGGGACAGACTTAAACACTGAAGCTTCCTTT.

This clonotype has ten or more counts. This rearrangement joins TRBV30 to TRBJ1-2; D might be TRBD1 (6 bases). Between the trimmed V and J ends, which lost 3 bases and 6 bases, there was a span of 17 bases. The CDR3 runs to 14 residues. CDR1 and CDR2 (germline): GTSNPN, SVGIG (reference sequence). Here the CDR3 DNA reads TGTGCCTGGAGCCTTGAGAGGCAGGGGCATGGCTACACCTTC. Its translation is CAWSLERQGHGYTF.

The V gene is TRBV10-3, the J gene TRBJ2-7, with 7 nucleotides matching TRBD1. Germline V lookup: CDR1 ENHRY, CDR2 SYGVKD. Germline trimming cut 6 bases from V and 5 bases from J; bases unmatched to any gene: 7. The CDR3 consists of 13 residues. CDR3: CAISGQAGDEQYF. DNA of the CDR3: TGTGCCATCAGCGGACAGGCCGGGGACGAGCAGTACTTC.

This clonotype has a count of ten or more. The rearrangement joins TRBV2 to TRBJ1-6; 9 nucleotides line up with TRBD1. Germline CDR1 reads SNHLY; CDR2 reads FYNNEI. Trimming at V came to 1 base and at J to 11 bases, leaving 9 bases not matched to a gene. The CDR3 covers 16 residues. The CDR3 region has the DNA TGTGCCAGCAGTGAAGGTTCCGGGACAGGGCTTCCACCCCTCCACTTT. It translates to CASSEGSGTGLPPLHF.